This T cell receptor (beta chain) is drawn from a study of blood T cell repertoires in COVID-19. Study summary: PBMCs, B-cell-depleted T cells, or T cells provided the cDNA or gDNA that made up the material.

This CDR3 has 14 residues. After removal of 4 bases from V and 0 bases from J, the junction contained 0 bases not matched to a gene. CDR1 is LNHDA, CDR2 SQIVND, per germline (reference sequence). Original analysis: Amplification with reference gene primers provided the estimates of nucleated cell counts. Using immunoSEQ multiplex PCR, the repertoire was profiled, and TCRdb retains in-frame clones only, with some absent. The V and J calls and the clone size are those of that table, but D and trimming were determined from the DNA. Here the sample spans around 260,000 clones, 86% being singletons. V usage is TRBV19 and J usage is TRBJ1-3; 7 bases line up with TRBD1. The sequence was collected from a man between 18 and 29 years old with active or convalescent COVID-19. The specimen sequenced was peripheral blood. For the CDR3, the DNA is TGTGCCAGTAGTACAGGGGGCTCTGGAAACACCATATATTTT. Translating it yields CASSTGGSGNTIYF.